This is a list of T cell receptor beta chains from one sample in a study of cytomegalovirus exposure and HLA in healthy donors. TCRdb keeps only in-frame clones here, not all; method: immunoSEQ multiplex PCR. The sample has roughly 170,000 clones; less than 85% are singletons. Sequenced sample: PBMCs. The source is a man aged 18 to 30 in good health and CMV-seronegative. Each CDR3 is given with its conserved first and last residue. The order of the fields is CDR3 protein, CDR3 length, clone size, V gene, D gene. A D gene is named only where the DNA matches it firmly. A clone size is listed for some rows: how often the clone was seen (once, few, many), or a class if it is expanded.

CDR3aa: CASSVAPGFYPHEQYF; len: 16; abundance: .; v_gene: TRBV10-2; d_gene: .
CDR3aa: CASGGDGDYYEQYF; len: 14; abundance: .; v_gene: TRBV28; d_gene: TRBD2
CDR3aa: CASSPEVGANVLTF; len: 14; abundance: few; v_gene: TRBV5-1; d_gene: .
CDR3aa: CASNSPGTSGLYGEQYF; len: 17; abundance: .; v_gene: TRBV28; d_gene: TRBD2
CDR3aa: CASSTLRGTSSYNEQFF; len: 17; abundance: .; v_gene: TRBV28; d_gene: .
CDR3aa: CASSFHGGQDSALHF; len: 15; abundance: .; v_gene: TRBV2; d_gene: .
CDR3aa: CASSMDRVNLGITYEQYF; len: 18; abundance: .; v_gene: TRBV7-6; d_gene: TRBD1
CDR3aa: CASSQQGEGYTF; len: 12; abundance: .; v_gene: TRBV2; d_gene: .
CDR3aa: CASSQDGASLTYEQYF; len: 16; abundance: .; v_gene: TRBV4-2; d_gene: .
CDR3aa: CASSFLAVNTGELFF; len: 15; abundance: once; v_gene: TRBV6-6; d_gene: TRBD2
CDR3aa: CASSQDQGYEQYF; len: 13; abundance: .; v_gene: TRBV4-2; d_gene: .